A selection of T cell receptor beta chains follows, all from one sample in a study of T cell responses to AZD1222 COVID-19 vaccine. The table came from immunoSEQ multiplex PCR; TCRdb's copy has only in-frame clones and leaves some out. The sample yields 70,000 to 100,000 clones, 80% to 90% seen once. Sequenced material: peripheral blood, taken 28 days after the second AZD1222 dose. These receptor sequences come from an adult who received the AZD1222 COVID-19 vaccine. The conserved cysteine and the conserved F or W are not part of the CDR3 here.

CDR3 length	V gene	J gene	CDR3 protein
12	TRBV3-1/TRBV3-2	TRBJ2-1	ASSQDPGFGEQF
15	TRBV18	TRBJ1-3	ASSPLDRAISGNTIY
11	TRBV2	TRBJ2-1	ASSLDPYNEQF
11	TRBV27	TRBJ2-7	ASRSAGLDEQY
15	TRBV5-1	TRBJ2-3	ASSKTGTQVSTDTQY
13	TRBV7-9	TRBJ1-3	ASSQRGGTGNTIY
12	TRBV19	TRBJ2-1	ASGRGAEGNEQF
13	TRBV7-2	TRBJ2-1	ASSAGTGFFGEQF
11	TRBV6-6	TRBJ2-7	ASSGTSVGEQY
15	TRBV13	TRBJ2-2	ASIRRTGGANTGELF
10	TRBV7-2	TRBJ1-5	ASSLGQDPKN
12	TRBV6-6	TRBJ2-7	ASSTRGFSYEQY
10	TRBV20-1	TRBJ2-1	SASADYNEQF
11	TRBV11-3	TRBJ2-5	ASSRGREETQY
13	TRBV2	TRBJ2-7	ASSDLSGTSYEQY
11	TRBV5-1	TRBJ1-2	ASSSRGGYGYT
9	TRBV20-1	TRBJ1-1	SASWGTEAF
13	TRBV5-1	TRBJ2-3	ASSLEGTVGDTQY
13	TRBV28	TRBJ1-5	ASTSSGDPYQPQH
14	TRBV5-1	TRBJ2-5	ASSLEGRPRMETQY
12	TRBV16	TRBJ1-2	ASSQGTSRGGYT
11	TRBV6-5	TRBJ1-3	ASRPDRTNTIY
12	TRBV5-1	TRBJ2-3	ASSLQGFTDTQY
9	TRBV20-1	TRBJ2-2	SAFLAGELF
14	TRBV5-1	TRBJ1-5	ASSLDGLTSNQPQH
10	TRBV7-6	TRBJ2-5	ASSPREETQY
13	TRBV11-2	TRBJ2-5	ASSLSSGSEQTQY
14	TRBV3-1/TRBV3-2	TRBJ1-4	ASSPRQGDGNEKLF
12	TRBV19	TRBJ2-7	ASSIEQGTYEQY
13	TRBV7-8	TRBJ2-1	ASSLDSGVYNEQF
13	TRBV7-3	TRBJ1-6	ASSSSAAYNSPLH
13	TRBV7-9	TRBJ1-1	ASSPRDSENTEAF
8	TRBV20-1	TRBJ1-1	SAGREIGF
11	TRBV2	TRBJ2-3	ASNGMRTDTQY
13	TRBV2	TRBJ1-1	ASKRSFATSTEAF
13	TRBV27	TRBJ1-1	ASSGRQGGVTEAF
12	TRBV7-9	TRBJ1-6	ASRQGGSNSPLH
11	TRBV6-5	TRBJ1-1	ASSRNRDGEAF
10	TRBV7-9	TRBJ2-5	ASSLSGGSQY
15	TRBV7-9	TRBJ1-1	ASSLGWTGSVNTEAF
9	TRBV24-1	TRBJ1-2	ATSAGYGYT
16	TRBV12-2	TRBJ1-2	ASRLGGQRRDYNYGYT
9	TRBV30	TRBJ2-7	AWRTGIEQY
12	TRBV7-9	TRBJ1-1	ASSLSSTNTEAF
16	TRBV25-1	TRBJ2-3	ASSRPGTSGGAGDTQY
13	TRBV7-2	TRBJ2-3	ASSLGGVRTDTQY
13	TRBV4-2	TRBJ2-7	ASSGVTSGKGEQY
15	TRBV3-1/TRBV3-2	TRBJ2-2	ASSPRVAGANTGELF
13	TRBV6-2/TRBV6-3	TRBJ2-1	ASSYSLARDLEQF
11	TRBV11-3	TRBJ2-7	ASSLVTRTEQY
12	TRBV10-2	TRBJ1-2	ASSPGTGVYGYT
12	TRBV5-1	TRBJ1-5	ASSLEPRNQPQH
13	TRBV5-1	TRBJ1-3	ASSLGGRSGNTIY
13	TRBV7-2	TRBJ1-6	ASSLASGNNSPLH
12	TRBV7-2	TRBJ2-3	ASSLDTTTDTQY
18	TRBV4-1	TRBJ2-7	ASSQVFGTRGLAGSYEQY
15	TRBV6-1	TRBJ1-6	ASSETPQVFYNSPLH
15	TRBV29-1	TRBJ2-3	SVSPRGRATSTDTQY
12	TRBV19	TRBJ1-2	ASSIFDRGHGYT
14	TRBV7-9	TRBJ2-1	ASSLVGAGGSREQF